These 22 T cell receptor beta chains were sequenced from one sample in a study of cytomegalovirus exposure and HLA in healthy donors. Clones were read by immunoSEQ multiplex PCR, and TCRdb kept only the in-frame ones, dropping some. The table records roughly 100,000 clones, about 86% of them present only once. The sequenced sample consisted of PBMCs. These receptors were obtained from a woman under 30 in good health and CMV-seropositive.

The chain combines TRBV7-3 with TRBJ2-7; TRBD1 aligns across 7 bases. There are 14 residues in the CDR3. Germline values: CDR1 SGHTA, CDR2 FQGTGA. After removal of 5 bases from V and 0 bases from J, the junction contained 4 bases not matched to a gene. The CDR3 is CASSPTGLSYEQYF. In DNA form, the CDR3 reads TGTGCCAGCAGCCCGACAGGGCTCTCCTACGAGCAGTACTTC.

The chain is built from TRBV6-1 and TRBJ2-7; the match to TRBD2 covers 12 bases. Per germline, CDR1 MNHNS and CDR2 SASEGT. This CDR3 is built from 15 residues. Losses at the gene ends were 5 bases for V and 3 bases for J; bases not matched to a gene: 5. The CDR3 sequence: CASSSLAGGIYEQYF. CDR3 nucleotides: TGTGCCAGCAGTTCTCTAGCGGGGGGGATCTACGAGCAGTACTTC.

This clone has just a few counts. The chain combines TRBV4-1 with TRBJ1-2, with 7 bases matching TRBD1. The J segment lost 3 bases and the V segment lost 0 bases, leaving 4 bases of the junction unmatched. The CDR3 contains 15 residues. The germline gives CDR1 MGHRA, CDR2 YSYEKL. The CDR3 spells CASSQENRGHYGYTF. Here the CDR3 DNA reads TGCGCCAGCAGCCAAGAAAACAGGGGCCACTATGGCTACACCTTC.

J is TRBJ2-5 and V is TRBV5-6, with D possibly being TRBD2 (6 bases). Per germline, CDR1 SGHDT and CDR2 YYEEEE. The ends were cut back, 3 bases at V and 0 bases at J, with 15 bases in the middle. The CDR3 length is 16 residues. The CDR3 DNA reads TGTGCCAGCAGCTCAAAGGGACTCGGGTACCAAGAGACCCAGTACTTC. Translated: CASSSKGLGYQETQYF.

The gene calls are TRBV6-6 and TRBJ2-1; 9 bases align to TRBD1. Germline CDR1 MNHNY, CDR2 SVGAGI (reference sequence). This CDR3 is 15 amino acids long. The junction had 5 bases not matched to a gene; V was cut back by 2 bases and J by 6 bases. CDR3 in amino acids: CASSYSETGGNEQFF. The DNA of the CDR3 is TGTGCCAGCAGTTACAGCGAGACAGGGGGCAATGAGCAGTTCTTC.

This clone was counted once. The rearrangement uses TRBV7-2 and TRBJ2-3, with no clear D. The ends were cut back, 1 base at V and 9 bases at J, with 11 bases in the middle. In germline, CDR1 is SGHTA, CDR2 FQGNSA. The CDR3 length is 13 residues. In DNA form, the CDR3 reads TGTGCCAGCAGCTTAGGTTCACAGATAACGCAGTATTTT. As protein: CASSLGSQITQYF.

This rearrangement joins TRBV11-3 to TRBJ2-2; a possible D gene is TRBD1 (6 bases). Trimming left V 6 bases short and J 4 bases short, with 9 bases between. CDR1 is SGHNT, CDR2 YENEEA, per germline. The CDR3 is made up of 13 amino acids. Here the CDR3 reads CASSGGATGELFF. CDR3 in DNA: TGTGCCAGCAGTGGGGGCGCCACCGGGGAGCTGTTTTTT.

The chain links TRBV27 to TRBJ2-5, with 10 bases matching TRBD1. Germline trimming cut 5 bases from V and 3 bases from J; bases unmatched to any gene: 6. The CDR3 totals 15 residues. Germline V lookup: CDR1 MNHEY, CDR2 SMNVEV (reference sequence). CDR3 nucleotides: TGTGCCAGCAGTGGGACAGGGGTAGGAGAAGAGACCCAGTACTTC. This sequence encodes CASSGTGVGEETQYF.

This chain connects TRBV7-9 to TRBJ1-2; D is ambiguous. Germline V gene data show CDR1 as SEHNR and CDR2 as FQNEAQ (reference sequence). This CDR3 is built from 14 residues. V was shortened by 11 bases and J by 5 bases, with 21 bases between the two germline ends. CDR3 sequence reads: CAVPNRREGYGYTF. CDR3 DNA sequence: TGTGCCGTACCAAACCGGAGGGAAGGGTATGGCTACACCTTC.

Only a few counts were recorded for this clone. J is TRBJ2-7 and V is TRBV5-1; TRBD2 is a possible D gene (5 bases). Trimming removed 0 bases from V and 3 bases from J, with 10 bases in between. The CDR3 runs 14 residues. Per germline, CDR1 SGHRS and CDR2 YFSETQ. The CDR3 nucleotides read TGCGCCAGCAGCTTGGATACGGGAAACTACGAGCAGTACTTC. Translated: CASSLDTGNYEQYF. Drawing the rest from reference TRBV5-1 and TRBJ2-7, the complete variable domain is KAGVTQTPRYLIKTRGQQVTLSCSPISGHRSVSWYQQTPGQGLQFLFEYFSETQRNKGNFPGRFSGRQFSNSRSEMNVSTLELGDSALYLCASSLDTGNYEQYFGPGTRLTVT.

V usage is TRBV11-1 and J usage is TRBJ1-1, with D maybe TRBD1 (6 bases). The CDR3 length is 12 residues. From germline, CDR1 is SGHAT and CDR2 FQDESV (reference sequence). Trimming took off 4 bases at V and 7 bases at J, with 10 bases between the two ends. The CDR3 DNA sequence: TGTGCCAGCAGCTGCAGGGGCTGTGAAGCTTTCTTT. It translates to CASSCRGCEAFF.

This CDR3 is CASGWRQGAAYEQYF. The CDR3 region has the DNA TGTGCCAGCGGGTGGCGACAGGGGGCGGCCTACGAGCAGTACTTC. This chain joins TRBV6-5 and TRBJ2-7; 10 bases agree with TRBD1. Germline V gene sequence: CDR1 MNHEY, CDR2 SVGAGI. Trimming at V came to 8 bases and at J to 2 bases, leaving 9 bases not matched to a gene. The CDR3 loop spans 15 amino acids.

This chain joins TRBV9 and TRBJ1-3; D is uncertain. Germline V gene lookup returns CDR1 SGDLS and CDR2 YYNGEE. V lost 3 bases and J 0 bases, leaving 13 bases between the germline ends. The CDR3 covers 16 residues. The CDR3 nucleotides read TGTGCCAGCAGCGGCGATATACGGGGCTCTGGAAACACCATATATTTT. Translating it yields CASSGDIRGSGNTIYF.

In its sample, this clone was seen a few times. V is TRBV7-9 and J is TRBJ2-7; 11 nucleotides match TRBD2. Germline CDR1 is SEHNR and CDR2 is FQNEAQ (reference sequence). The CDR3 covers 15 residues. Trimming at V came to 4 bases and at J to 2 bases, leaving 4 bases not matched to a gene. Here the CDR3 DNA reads TGTGCCAGCAGCTCGACTAGCGGGGCAACCTACGAGCAGTACTTC. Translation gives CASSSTSGATYEQYF.

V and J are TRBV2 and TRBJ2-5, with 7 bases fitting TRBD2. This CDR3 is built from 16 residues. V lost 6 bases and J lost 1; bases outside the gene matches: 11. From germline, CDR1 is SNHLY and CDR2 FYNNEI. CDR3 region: CASSVTESGTQETQYF. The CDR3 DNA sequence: TGTGCCAGCAGCGTTACAGAGAGCGGGACCCAAGAGACCCAGTACTTC.

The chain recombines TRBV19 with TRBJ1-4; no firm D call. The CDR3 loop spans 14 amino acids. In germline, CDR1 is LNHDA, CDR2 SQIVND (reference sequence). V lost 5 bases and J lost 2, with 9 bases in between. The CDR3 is CASSLGRTNEKLFF. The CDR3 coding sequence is TGTGCCAGTAGTTTAGGGAGGACTAATGAAAAACTGTTTTTT.

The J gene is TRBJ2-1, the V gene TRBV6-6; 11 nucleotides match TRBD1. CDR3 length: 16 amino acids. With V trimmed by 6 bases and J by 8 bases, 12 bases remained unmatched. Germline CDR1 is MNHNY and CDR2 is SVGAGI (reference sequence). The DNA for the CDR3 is TGTGCCAGCAGGCCCGTCCGGGACAGGGGGACCGATGAGCAGTTCTTC. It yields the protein CASRPVRDRGTDEQFF.

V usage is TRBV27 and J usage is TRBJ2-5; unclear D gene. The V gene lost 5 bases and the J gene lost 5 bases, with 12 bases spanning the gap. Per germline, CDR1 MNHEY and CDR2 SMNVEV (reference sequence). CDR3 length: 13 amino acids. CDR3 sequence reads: CASSPLARETQYF. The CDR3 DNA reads TGTGCCAGCAGTCCCTTGGCCAGGGAGACCCAGTACTTC.

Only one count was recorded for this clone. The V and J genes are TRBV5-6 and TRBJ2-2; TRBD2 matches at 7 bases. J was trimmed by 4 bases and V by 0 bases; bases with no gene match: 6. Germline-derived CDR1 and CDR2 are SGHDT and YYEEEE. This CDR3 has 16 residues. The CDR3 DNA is TGTGCCAGCAGCTTGGTGGGCTGGGGGGGCACCGGGGAGCTGTTTTTT. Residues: CASSLVGWGGTGELFF.

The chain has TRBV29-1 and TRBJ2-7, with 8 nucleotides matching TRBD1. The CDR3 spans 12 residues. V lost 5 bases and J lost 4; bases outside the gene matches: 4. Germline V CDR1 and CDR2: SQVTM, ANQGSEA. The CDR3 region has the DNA TGCAGCGTTCGGACAGGGACTTACGAGCAGTACTTC. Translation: CSVRTGTYEQYF.

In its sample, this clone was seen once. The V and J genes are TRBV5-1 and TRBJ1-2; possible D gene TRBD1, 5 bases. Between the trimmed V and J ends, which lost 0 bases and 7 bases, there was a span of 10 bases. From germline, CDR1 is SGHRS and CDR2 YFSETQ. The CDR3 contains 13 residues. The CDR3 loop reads CASSLAGGSGYTF. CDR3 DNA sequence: TGCGCCAGCAGCTTGGCCGGGGGGTCTGGCTACACCTTC.

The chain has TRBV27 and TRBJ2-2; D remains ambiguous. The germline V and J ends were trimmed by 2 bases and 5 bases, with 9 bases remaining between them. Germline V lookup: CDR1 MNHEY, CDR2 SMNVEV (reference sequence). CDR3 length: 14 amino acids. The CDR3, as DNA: TGTGCCAGCAGTTTACGGGTTAGGACCGGGGAGCTGTTTTTT. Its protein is CASSLRVRTGELFF.